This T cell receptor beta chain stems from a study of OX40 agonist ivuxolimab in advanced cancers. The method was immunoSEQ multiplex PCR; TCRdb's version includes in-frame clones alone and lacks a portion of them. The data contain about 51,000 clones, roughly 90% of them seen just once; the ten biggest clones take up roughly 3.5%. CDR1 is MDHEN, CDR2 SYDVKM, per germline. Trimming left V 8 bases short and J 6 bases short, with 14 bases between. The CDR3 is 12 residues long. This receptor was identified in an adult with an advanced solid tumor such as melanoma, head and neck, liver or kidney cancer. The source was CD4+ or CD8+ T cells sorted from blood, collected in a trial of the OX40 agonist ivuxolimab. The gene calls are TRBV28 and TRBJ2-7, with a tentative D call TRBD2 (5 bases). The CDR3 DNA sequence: TGTGCCAGCTCGTTACTGGGAGTCGAGCAGTACTTC. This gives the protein CASSLLGVEQYF. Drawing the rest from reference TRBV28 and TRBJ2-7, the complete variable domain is DVKVTQSSRYLVKRTGEKVFLECVQDMDHENMFWYRQDPGLGLRLIYFSYDVKMKEKGDIPEGYSVSREKKERFSLILESASTNQTSMYLCASSLLGVEQYFGPGTRLTVT.